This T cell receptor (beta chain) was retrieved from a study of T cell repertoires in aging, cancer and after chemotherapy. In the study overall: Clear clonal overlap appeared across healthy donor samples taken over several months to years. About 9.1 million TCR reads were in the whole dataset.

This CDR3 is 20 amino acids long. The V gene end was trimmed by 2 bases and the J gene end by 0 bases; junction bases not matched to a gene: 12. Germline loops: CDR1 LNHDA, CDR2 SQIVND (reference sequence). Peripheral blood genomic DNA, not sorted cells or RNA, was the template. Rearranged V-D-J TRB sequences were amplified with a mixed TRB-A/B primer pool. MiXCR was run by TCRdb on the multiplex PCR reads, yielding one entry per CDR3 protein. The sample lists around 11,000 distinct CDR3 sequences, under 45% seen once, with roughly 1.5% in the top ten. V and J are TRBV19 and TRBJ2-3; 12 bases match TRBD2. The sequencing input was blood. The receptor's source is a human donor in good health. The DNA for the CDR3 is TGTGCCAGTAGTATATACCCCCTAGCGGGGGGGACCTCTAGCACAGATACGCAGTATTTT. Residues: CASSIYPLAGGTSSTDTQYF.